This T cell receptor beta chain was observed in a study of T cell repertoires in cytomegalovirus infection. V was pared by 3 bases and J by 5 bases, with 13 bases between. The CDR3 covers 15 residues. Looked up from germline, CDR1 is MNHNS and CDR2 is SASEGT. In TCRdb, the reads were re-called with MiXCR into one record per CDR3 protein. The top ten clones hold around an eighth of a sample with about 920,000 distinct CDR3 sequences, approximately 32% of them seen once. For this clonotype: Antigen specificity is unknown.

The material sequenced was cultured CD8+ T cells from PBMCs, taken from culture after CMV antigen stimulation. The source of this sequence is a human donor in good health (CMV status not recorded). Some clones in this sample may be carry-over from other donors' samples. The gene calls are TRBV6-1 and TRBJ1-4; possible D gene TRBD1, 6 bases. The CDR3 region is CASSERQARNEKLFF. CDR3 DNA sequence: TGTGCCAGCAGTGAGAGACAGGCCCGGAATGAAAAACTGTTTTTT.